This TCR beta chain came from a study of T cells in Graves' hyperthyroidism and ophthalmopathy. Study results and caveats: Most clonotypes expanded in the thyroid (above 0.001) were also present in blood.

The CDR3 totals 13 residues. The V end was cut by 11 bases, the J end by 3 bases, with 12 bases between. The germline V gene has CDR1 KGHDR and CDR2 SFDVKD. This clonotype was seen more than once but under ten times. Its antigen is not identified. Amplified regions were TCR beta CDR3 sequences from RNA transcripts. The HTBI set primed first-round TCR CDR3 RT-PCR. Via MiXCR, TCRdb re-called the multiplex PCR reads, giving one row per CDR3 protein. This repertoire shows 460,000 or so distinct CDR3 sequences, 14% found once; its top ten account for 15% to 20%. Patients aged 18 to 65 had newly diagnosed hyperthyroidism lasting under 2 months. For the diagnoses, clinical symptoms, serum thyroxine and TRAb, thyroid ultrasound and orbital computed tomography were used.

The chain employs TRBV24-1 and TRBJ1-4, with TRBD1 as a possible D gene (5 bases). The receptor was derived from a woman in her late teens or twenties with Graves' hyperthyroidism. Material for sequencing was blood. The CDR3 region is CAKKGLPNEKLFF. CDR3 coding DNA: TGTGCCAAAAAGGGGTTGCCTAATGAAAAACTGTTTTTT.